The 19 T cell receptor beta chains listed next were all sequenced from one sample in a study of T cells in Graves' hyperthyroidism and ophthalmopathy. Regions amplified from RNA transcripts were the TCR beta CDR3 regions. TCR CDR3 regions were first amplified by RT-PCR with HTBI primers. TCRdb redid the calling of the multiplex PCR reads with MiXCR, one entry per CDR3 protein. This sample has 300,000 to 500,000 distinct CDR3 sequences, with more than 13% found just once. Sample: blood. The receptors derive from a man in his fifties or sixties with Graves' ophthalmopathy.

This clonotype was counted between two and nine times. This could be a read error, since a much larger clone is one nucleotide away. V and J are TRBV2 and TRBJ2-5; 7 bases map to TRBD1. The CDR3 is made up of 15 amino acids. Germline-derived CDR1 and CDR2 are SNHLY and FYNNEI. The DNA of the CDR3 is TGTGCCTCCTACCCGGGCAGGGGGAACCAAGAGGCCCAGTACTTC. It is translated as CASYPGRGNQEAQYF.

This clonotype was seen more than once but under ten times. The V gene is TRBV28, the J gene TRBJ1-2; D is unresolved. This CDR3 is built from 12 residues. The ends were cut back, 4 bases at V and 8 bases at J, with 11 bases in the middle. The germline CDR1 and CDR2 sequences are MDHEN and SYDVKM. The CDR3 is CASSSRSPGYTF. In nucleotides, the CDR3 is TGTGCCAGCAGTTCCCGATCTCCCGGCTACACCTTC.

In its sample, this clonotype was seen many times. The rearrangement uses TRBV7-8 and TRBJ2-7; TRBD2 is a possible D gene (6 bases). The CDR3 extends over 12 amino acids. Germline CDR1 reads SGHVS; CDR2 reads FQNEAQ. Trimming removed 1 base at V and 5 bases at J, with 6 bases between. The CDR3 loop reads CASSLGGDEQYF. CDR3 DNA sequence: TGTGCCAGCAGCTTAGGGGGGGACGAGCAGTACTTC.

In the case of this clonotype: This could be a read error, since a much larger clone is one nucleotide away. The chain joins TRBV5-1 to TRBJ2-3; TRBD1 might be the D (6 bases). The CDR3 contains 15 residues. CDR1 and CDR2 from the germline V gene are SGHRS and YFSETQ. The germline V and J ends were trimmed by 2 bases and 3 bases, with 13 bases remaining between them. The CDR3 DNA follows: TGCGCCAGCAGCTTCGAGGGGGTGGGAACAGATACGCAGTATTTT. It yields the protein CASSFEGVGTDTQYF.

This chain uses TRBV29-1 with TRBJ2-1; tentative D call: TRBD1 (5 bases). Germline CDR1 and CDR2: SQVTM and ANQGSEA. V lost 4 bases, J lost 10 bases, and 17 bases lay in between. The CDR3 runs to 13 residues. The CDR3 DNA reads TGCAGCGTTGCCTCGAGACAGCCTGCCGAGCAGTTCTTC. Translated: CSVASRQPAEQFF.

The table lists this clonotype with many counts. The chain uses TRBV11-1 and TRBJ2-3; D is unclear. CDR3 size: 13 residues. V lost 5 bases to trimming and J lost 8 bases, with 14 bases between them. Germline CDR1 reads SGHAT; CDR2 reads FQDESV (reference sequence). CDR3 coding DNA: TGTGCCAGCAGCGGGTTCAGCGAAGTTACGCAGTATTTT. Translation: CASSGFSEVTQYF.

The chain carries TRBV7-9 and TRBJ1-3, with D possibly being TRBD1 (5 bases). Between the trimmed V and J ends, which lost 7 bases and 3 bases, there was a span of 19 bases. Looked up from germline, CDR1 is SEHNR and CDR2 is FQNEAQ (reference sequence). The CDR3 is made up of 16 amino acids. CDR3 residues: CASNPGGGAGGNTIYF. For the CDR3, the DNA is TGTGCCAGCAACCCCGGGGGAGGCGCGGGTGGAAACACCATATATTTT.

This rearrangement joins TRBV10-1 to TRBJ2-1; perhaps TRBD2 as D (6 bases). Per germline, CDR1 WNHNN and CDR2 SYGVQD (reference sequence). This CDR3 spans 13 amino acids. V was shortened by 6 bases and J by 10 bases, with 16 bases between the two germline ends. The CDR3 protein is CASSPSGGGEQFF. As DNA, the CDR3 is TGCGCCAGCAGCCCCTCTGGGGGAGGCGAGCAGTTCTTC.

This clonotype was seen at least ten times. The chain couples TRBV27 to TRBJ2-1; D is unresolved. Germline V lookup: CDR1 MNHEY, CDR2 SMNVEV (reference sequence). The length of the CDR3 is 12 residues. Trimming shortened V by 6 bases and J by 2 bases, and 5 bases separated the two germline ends. This CDR3 reads CASSRPYNEQFF. CDR3 nucleotide sequence: TGTGCCAGCAGCCGCCCCTACAATGAGCAGTTCTTC.

The chain employs TRBV12-3 or TRBV12-4 and TRBJ2-1; D possibly corresponds to TRBD1 (6 bases). The V end lost 5 bases, the J end lost 6 bases, and 17 bases lay between the germline ends. CDR3 size: 15 residues. The DNA for the CDR3 is TGTGCCAGCAGTGCGGACAGTCTCTCTAGCAATGAGCAGTTCTTC. Amino acids: CASSADSLSSNEQFF.

The CDR3 DNA sequence: TGTGCCAGCAGCCCAGGGGAATTGTTAACTAATGAAAAACTGTTTTTT. Its translation is CASSPGELLTNEKLFF. The chain employs TRBV7-9 and TRBJ1-4, with D maybe TRBD1 (6 bases). V lost 5 bases to trimming and J lost 1 base, with 14 bases between them. The CDR3 runs to 16 residues. CDR1 is SEHNR and CDR2 is FQNEAQ in the germline V gene (reference sequence).

The chain employs TRBV4-1 and TRBJ1-4, with 9 positions matching TRBD1. Germline V gene data show CDR1 as MGHRA and CDR2 as YSYEKL. V dropped 1 base and J dropped 2; count of bases not matched to a gene: 2. The CDR3 spans 16 residues. CDR3 bases: TGCGCCAGCAGCCAAGGGACAGGGGTTACTAATGAAAAACTGTTTTTT. Translated, it gives CASSQGTGVTNEKLFF.

This clonotype has at least ten counts. The chain carries TRBV20-1 and TRBJ2-7; D ambiguous. The CDR3 has 15 residues. Between the trimmed V and J ends, which lost 3 bases and 3 bases, there was a span of 18 bases. Germline lookup yields CDR1 DFQATT and CDR2 SNEGSKA (reference sequence). The CDR3 DNA sequence: TGCAGTGCTAGGGCTTATGGCAGACATAACTACGAGCAGTACTTC. Its protein product is CSARAYGRHNYEQYF.

V is TRBV3-1 and J is TRBJ1-5; maybe TRBD1 (5 bases). The length of the CDR3 is 15 residues. Germline loops: CDR1 LGHDT, CDR2 YNNKEL (reference sequence). Trimming removed 0 bases from V and 7 bases from J, with 13 bases in between. The CDR3 loop is CASSQEGGGTQPQHF. Here the CDR3 DNA reads TGTGCCAGCAGCCAAGAGGGTGGGGGGACCCAGCCCCAGCATTTT.

In its sample, this clonotype was seen a few times. The V call is TRBV20-1, the J call TRBJ1-6; 7 positions match TRBD1. V shed 1 base, J shed 9 bases, and the junction held 6 bases outside the gene matches. Germline assignment: CDR1 DFQATT and CDR2 SNEGSKA (reference sequence). The CDR3 contains 14 residues. CDR3 nucleotides: TGCAGTGCTAGAGTAGGGGGCGGGAGTTCACCCCTCCACTTT. Amino acids: CSARVGGGSSPLHF.

This clonotype was seen only a few times. The chain is built from TRBV28 and TRBJ2-2; 8 bases are shared with TRBD2. V shed 2 bases and J 4 bases; nucleotides not matched to a gene: 6. The CDR3 length is 16 residues. The germline V gene encodes CDR1 MDHEN and CDR2 SYDVKM. CDR3 in DNA: TGTGCCAGCAGTTTAAGCGCGGGAGGCAGCACCGGGGAGCTGTTTTTT. Translated, it gives CASSLSAGGSTGELFF.

As concerns this clonotype: One end of the junction varies from germline; a read error may be responsible. V is TRBV7-7 and J is TRBJ2-1; D gene uncertain. This CDR3 has 15 residues. Germline V gene data show CDR1 as SSHAT and CDR2 as FNYEAQ (reference sequence). The CDR3 nucleotides read TGTGCTAGCAGCTTAACTGAACACTCCTACAATGAGCAGTTCTTC. Its translation: CASSLTEHSYNEQFF.

This chain connects TRBV19 to TRBJ1-3, with D hard to call. The CDR3 loop spans 13 amino acids. V lost 5 bases and J 4 bases, leaving 9 bases between the germline ends. CDR1 LNHDA and CDR2 SQIVND come from the germline V gene (reference sequence). CDR3 DNA: TGTGCCAGTAGTGAAAAAACGGGAAACACCATATATTTT. Translation: CASSEKTGNTIYF.

This clonotype has more than one count but fewer than ten. The CDR3 DNA follows: TGTGCCAGCAGCTTCGGAGGATTGGACGGTCTGGGGCATGGCTACACCTTC. Translated: CASSFGGLDGLGHGYTF. The rearrangement joins TRBV7-2 to TRBJ1-2; D might be TRBD1 (5 bases). Germline V CDR1 and CDR2: SGHTA, FQGNSA. V was cut by 3 bases and J by 6 bases, with 23 bases left in between. The CDR3 contains 17 residues.